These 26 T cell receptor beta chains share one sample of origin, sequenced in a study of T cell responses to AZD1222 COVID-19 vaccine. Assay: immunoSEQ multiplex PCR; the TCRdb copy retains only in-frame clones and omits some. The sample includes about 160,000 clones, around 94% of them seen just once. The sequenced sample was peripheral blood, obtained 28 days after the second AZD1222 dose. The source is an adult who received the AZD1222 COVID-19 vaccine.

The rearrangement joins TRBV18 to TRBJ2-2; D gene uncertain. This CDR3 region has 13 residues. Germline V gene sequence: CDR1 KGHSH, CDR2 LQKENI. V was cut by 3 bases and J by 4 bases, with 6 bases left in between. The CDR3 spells CASSPPTTGELFF. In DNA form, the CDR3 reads TGTGCCAGCTCACCCCCGACCACCGGGGAGCTGTTTTTT.

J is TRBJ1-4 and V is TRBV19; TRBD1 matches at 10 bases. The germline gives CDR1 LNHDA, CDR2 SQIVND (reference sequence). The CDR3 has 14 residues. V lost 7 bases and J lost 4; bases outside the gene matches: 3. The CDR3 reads CASMGDRGNEKLFF. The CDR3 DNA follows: TGTGCCAGTATGGGGGACAGGGGTAATGAAAAACTGTTTTTT.

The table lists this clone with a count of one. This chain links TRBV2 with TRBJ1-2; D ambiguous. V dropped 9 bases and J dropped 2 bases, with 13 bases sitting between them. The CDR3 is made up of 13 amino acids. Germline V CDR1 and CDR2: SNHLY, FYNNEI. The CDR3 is CASKERLNYGYTF. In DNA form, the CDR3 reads TGTGCCAGTAAAGAACGACTAAACTATGGCTACACCTTC.

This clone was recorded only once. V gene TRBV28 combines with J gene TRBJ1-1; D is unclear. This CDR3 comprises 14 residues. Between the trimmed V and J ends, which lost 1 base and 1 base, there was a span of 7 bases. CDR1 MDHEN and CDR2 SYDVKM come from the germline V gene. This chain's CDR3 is CASSLSTPNTEAFF. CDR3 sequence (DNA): TGTGCCAGCAGTTTATCCACCCCGAACACTGAAGCTTTCTTT.

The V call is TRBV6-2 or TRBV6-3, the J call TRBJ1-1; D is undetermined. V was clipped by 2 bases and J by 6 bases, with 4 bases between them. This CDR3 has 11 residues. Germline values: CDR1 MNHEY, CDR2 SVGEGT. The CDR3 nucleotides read TGTGCCAGCAGTTACGTCTCTGAAGCTTTCTTT. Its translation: CASSYVSEAFF.

The CDR3: CASSLAEALNTEAFF. The CDR3 DNA is TGCGCCAGCAGCTTGGCGGAGGCCTTGAACACTGAAGCTTTCTTT. V usage is TRBV5-1 and J usage is TRBJ1-1; no clear D. The CDR3 is 15 residues long. Trimming left V 0 bases short and J 0 bases short, with 9 bases between. Germline CDR1 SGHRS, CDR2 YFSETQ.

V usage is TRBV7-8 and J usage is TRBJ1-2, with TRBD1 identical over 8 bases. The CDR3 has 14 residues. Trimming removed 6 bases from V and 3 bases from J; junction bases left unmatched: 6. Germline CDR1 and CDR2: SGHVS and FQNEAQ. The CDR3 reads CASSPDREDYGYTF. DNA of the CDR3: TGTGCCAGCAGTCCGGACAGGGAGGACTATGGCTACACCTTC.

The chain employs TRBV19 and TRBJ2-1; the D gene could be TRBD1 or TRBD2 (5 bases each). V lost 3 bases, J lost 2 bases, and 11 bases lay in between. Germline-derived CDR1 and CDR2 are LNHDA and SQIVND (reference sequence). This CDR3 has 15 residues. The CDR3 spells CASSIGTLPYNEQFF. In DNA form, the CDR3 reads TGTGCCAGTAGTATCGGGACCCTTCCCTACAATGAGCAGTTCTTC.

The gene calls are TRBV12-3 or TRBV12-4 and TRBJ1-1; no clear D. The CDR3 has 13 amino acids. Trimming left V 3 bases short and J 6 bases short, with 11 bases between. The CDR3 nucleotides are TGTGCCAGCAGTTTGCAGGTGCCGTCTGAAGCTTTCTTT. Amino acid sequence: CASSLQVPSEAFF.

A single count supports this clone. The CDR3 reads CASSKVPRWARYEQYF. The CDR3 coding sequence is TGTGCCAGCAGCAAAGTTCCTCGGTGGGCCCGCTACGAGCAGTACTTC. The chain employs TRBV21-1 and TRBJ2-7; the table calls TRBD1, which could not be checked here. TRBV21-1 constitutes a pseudogene. The CDR3 runs 16 residues.

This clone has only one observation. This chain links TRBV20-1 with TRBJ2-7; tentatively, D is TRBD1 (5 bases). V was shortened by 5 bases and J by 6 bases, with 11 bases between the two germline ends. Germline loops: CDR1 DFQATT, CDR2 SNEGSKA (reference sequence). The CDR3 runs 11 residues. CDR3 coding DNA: TGCAGTGCTCCCTACCAGGGCGAGCAGTACTTC. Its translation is CSAPYQGEQYF.

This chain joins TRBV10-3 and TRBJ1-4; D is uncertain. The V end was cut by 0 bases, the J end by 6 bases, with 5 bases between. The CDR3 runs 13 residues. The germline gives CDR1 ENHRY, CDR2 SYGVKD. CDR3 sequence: CAISESPDEKLFF. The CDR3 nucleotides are TGTGCCATCAGTGAGTCACCGGATGAAAAACTGTTTTTT.

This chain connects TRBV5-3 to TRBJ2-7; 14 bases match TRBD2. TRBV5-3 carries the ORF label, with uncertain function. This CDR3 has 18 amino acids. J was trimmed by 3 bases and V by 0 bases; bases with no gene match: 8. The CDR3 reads CARSLAVGLAGVLYEQYF. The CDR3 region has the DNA TGTGCCAGAAGCTTGGCTGTGGGACTAGCGGGAGTACTCTACGAGCAGTACTTC.

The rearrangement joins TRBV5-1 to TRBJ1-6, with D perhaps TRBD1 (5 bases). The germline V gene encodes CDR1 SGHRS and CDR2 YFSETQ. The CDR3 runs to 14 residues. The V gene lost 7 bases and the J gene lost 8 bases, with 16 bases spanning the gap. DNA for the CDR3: TGCGCCAGCTCCCCCGGGGGGGGAGATTCACCCCTCCACTTT. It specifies CASSPGGGDSPLHF.

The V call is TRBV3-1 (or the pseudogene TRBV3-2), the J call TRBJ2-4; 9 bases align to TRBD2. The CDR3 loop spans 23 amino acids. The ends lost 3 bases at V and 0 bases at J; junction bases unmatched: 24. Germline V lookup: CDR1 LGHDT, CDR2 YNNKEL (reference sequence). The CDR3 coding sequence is TGTGCCAGCAGCCAGTTTGGGGTTGTTGGGGGCGGGAGGGCAGTCGTAGCCAAAAACATTCAGTACTTC. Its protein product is CASSQFGVVGGGRAVVAKNIQYF.

The DNA of the CDR3 is TGTGCCAGTAGGGAACAGGGGGTATCTACAATTTATAGCAATCAGCCCCAGCATTTT. Translation gives CASREQGVSTIYSNQPQHF. The chain combines TRBV19 with TRBJ1-5, with 8 bases lining up with TRBD1. CDR1 is LNHDA, CDR2 SQIVND, per germline (reference sequence). After removal of 6 bases from V and 0 bases from J, the junction contained 16 bases not matched to a gene. The CDR3 has 19 amino acids.

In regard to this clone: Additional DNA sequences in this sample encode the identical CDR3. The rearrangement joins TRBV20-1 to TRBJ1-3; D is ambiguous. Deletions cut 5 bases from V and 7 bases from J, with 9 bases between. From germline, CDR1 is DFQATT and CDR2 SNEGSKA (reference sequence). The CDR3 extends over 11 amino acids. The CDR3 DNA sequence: TGCAGTGCTGGAGGTGGGAACACCATATATTTT. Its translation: CSAGGGNTIYF.

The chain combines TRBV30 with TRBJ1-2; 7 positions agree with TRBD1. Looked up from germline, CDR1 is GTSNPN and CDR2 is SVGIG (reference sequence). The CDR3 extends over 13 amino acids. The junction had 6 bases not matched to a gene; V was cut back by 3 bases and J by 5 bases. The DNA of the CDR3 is TGTGCCTGGAGGAGGGGGCATGGGTATGGCTACACCTTC. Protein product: CAWRRGHGYGYTF.

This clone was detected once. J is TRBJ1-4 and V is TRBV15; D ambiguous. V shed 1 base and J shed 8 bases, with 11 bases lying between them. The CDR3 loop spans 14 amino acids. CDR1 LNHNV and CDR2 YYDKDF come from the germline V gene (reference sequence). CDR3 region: CATSRGGLGEKLFF. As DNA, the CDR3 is TGTGCCACCAGCAGAGGAGGGTTAGGGGAAAAACTGTTTTTT.

DNA of the CDR3: TGCGCCAGCAGCTTGGTTCCGGGGGCGCCGGGTGGCGAGCAGTACTTC. Residues: CASSLVPGAPGGEQYF. The V and J genes are TRBV5-1 and TRBJ2-7; either TRBD1 or TRBD2 may supply D (6 bases each). CDR3 length equals 16 residues. CDR1 and CDR2 (germline): SGHRS, YFSETQ. Trimming shortened V by 0 bases and J by 6 bases, and 19 bases separated the two germline ends.

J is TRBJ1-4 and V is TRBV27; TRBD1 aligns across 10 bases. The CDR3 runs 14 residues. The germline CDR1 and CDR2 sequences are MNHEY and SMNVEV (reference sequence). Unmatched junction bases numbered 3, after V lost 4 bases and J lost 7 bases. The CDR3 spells CASSSGTGVEKLFF. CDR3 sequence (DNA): TGTGCCAGCAGTTCCGGGACAGGGGTTGAAAAACTGTTTTTT.

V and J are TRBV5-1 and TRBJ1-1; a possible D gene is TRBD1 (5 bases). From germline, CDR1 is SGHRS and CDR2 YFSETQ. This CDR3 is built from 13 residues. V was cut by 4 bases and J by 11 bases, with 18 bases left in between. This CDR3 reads CASSPGGSSGAFF. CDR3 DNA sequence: TGCGCCAGCAGCCCGGGGGGATCGTCTGGGGCTTTCTTT.

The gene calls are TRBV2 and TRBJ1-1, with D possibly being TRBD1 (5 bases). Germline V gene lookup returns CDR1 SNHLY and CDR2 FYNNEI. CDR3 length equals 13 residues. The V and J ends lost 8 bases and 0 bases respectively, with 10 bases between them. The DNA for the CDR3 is TGTGCCAGCTTGGCAGGGCTGAACACTGAAGCTTTCTTT. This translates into CASLAGLNTEAFF.

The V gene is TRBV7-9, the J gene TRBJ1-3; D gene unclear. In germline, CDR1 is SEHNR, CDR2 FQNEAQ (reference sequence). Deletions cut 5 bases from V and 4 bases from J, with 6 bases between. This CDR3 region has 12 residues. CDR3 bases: TGTGCCAGCAGCAACGGGGGAAACACCATATATTTT. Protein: CASSNGGNTIYF.

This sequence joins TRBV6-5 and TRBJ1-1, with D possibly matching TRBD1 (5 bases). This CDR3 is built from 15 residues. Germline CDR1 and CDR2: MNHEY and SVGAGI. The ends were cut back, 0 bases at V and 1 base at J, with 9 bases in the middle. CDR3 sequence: CASSYSGGENTEAFF. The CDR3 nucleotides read TGTGCCAGCAGTTACTCCGGGGGGGAGAACACTGAAGCTTTCTTT.

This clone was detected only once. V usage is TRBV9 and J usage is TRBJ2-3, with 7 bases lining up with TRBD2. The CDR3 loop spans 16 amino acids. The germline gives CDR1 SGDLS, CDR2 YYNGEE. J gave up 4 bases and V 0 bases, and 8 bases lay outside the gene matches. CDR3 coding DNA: TGTGCCAGCAGCGTAGGGTGGCGGGAGCTCGCAGATACGCAGTATTTT. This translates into CASSVGWRELADTQYF.